This TCR beta chain was observed in a study of tumor-infiltrating lymphocytes in primary liver carcinoma. Turning to the study itself: The yield of productive TCRbeta reads per sample was roughly 3.5 to 7.13 million and was similar across tissue types. Findings and caveats of the study: Owing to bulk unsorted samples, no comparison was made between CD4+ and CD8+ repertoires.

With around 450 ng total RNA as template and a constant-region primer, TCR beta cDNA was made. Slightly modified ARM-PCR, run as three nested multiplex PCR rounds, produced the TCR beta libraries. The study ran its first two PCR rounds for nine to eleven cycles each, using TRBV1-TRBV30 forward primers and a C-beta reverse primer. Via MiXCR, TCRdb re-called the multiplex PCR reads, giving one row per CDR3 protein. In the table there are about 200,000 distinct CDR3 sequences, roughly two thirds of which are singletons. CDR3 length equals 14 residues. The germline V gene encodes CDR1 ENHRY and CDR2 SYGVKD. The V gene lost 7 bases and the J gene lost 6 bases, with 13 bases spanning the gap. Both blood RNA, taken from unsorted whole blood, and germline DNA were extracted. Prior to the surgical procedure, 4 to 4.5 milliliters of peripheral blood were collected. As to this clonotype: Its antigen is not known. A much larger clone sits a single nucleotide away, making a read error possible.

This sequence originates from a woman in her fifties or sixties with primary liver carcinoma and hepatitis B virus infection. The V call is TRBV10-3, the J call TRBJ1-6, with D tentatively TRBD1 (5 bases). Material for sequencing was peripheral blood. CDR3 residues: CAINRGPTNSPLHF. CDR3 in DNA: TGTGCCATCAACCGGGGACCTACTAATTCACCCCTCCACTTT.